Sequencing of this T cell receptor (beta chain) was carried out in a study of blood T cell repertoires in COVID-19 (TCRdb year 2020). Study-level background: The collaborator samples originated in the United States, Italy and Spain and spanned the acute and convalescent phases of COVID-19. Deeply sampled blood TCRbeta repertoires from subjects exposed to, actively infected with, or recovered from COVID-19 were included in the dataset. The sample metadata nearly always contained a de-identified subject ID, COVID-19 status, age in years and sex. The repertoires were released in a freely available public database intended as a resource for research on the immune response to SARS-CoV-2. Samples came from the ongoing ImmuneRACE study (first 160 participants) plus 1,254 subjects from 6 global collaborators. The prospective study material was composed of cDNA or gDNA derived from T cells, B-cell-depleted T cells, or PBMCs. HLA class I and class II types, where available, came from metadata supplied by the sample provider rather than from assay-based typing. Results and caveats for the whole study, not just this receptor: The amount of clinical and demographic metadata varied by source and participant and was provided uncurated.

With regard to this clone: This receptor's antigen is unknown. Base qualities are not recorded, but no much larger clone differs from it by a single base.

The immunoSEQ Assay, a bias-controlled multiplex PCR, was used to amplify TCRbeta CDR3 regions from genomic DNA. Per the authors' processing: The number of nucleated cells in each sample was estimated by amplification of reference gene primers within the assay. To quantify the absolute abundance of each unique TCRbeta CDR3 rearrangement, sequence reads were collapsed and filtered. For each sample, productive Simpson clonality was calculated by taking the square root of Simpson's diversity index across productive rearrangements. TCRdb mirrors the immuneACCESS table, restricted to in-frame sequences. Some clones are absent from its copies; in checked studies, under half trace to an unresolved V gene, and the reason for the others is unknown. V and J calls and clone size are as listed in that table; D and trimming were resolved from the DNA. Across this sample there are under 300,000 clones, with about 88% seen only once. The ten largest clones add up to roughly 14% of the sample.

Clipping removes 5 bases from V and 0 bases from J, with 15 as the unmatched junction base count. Taken from the germline V gene, the CDR1 and CDR2 loops are MDHEN and SYDVKM. The CDR3 contains 19 residues, cysteine and phenylalanine counted. Only the CDR3 DNA is retained, 57 bases long and in frame from the first base. One collaborating source in Seattle enrolled patients during active infection and followed them longitudinally through the course of disease. Each collaborating institution followed its own protocols to collect whole blood in K2EDTA tubes. For TCRbeta analysis, collaborator samples were shipped as frozen whole blood, as isolated PBMCs, or as DNA extracted from either sample type.

Sequencing was done on a sample of peripheral blood. The receptor comes from a woman in her 70s with COVID-19, enrolled during active disease. This chain joins TRBV28 to TRBJ1-5, with TRBD1 matching 8 junction bases. The nucleotide sequence reads as follows: TGTGCCAGCAGTACAGCCTCCCGGGACAGGATTAATAGCAATCAGCCCCAGCATTTT. Translated, it reads CASSTASRDRINSNQPQHF.